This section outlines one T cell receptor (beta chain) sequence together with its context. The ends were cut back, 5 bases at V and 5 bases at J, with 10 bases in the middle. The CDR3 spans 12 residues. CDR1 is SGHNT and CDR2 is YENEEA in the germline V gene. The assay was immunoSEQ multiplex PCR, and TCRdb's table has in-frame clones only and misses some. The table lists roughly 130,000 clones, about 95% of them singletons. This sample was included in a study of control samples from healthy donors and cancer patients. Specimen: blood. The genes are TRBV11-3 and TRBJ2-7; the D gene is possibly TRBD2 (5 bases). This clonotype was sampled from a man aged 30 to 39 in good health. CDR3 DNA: TGTGCCAGCAGCCCCGGGGTGGACGAGCAGTACTTC. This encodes CASSPGVDEQYF.